What follows is one T cell receptor (beta chain) and its context. Its specific antigen is unknown. The sample holds no much larger clone one base away, and base qualities are not on file. This record comes from a study of human T cells and chemical hapten exposure (dated by TCRdb to about 2021). Broadly, across the study: For sensitization, 2% DPC in acetone was applied to an approximately 2 cm by approximately 2 cm area of upper inner arm skin. Throughout the roughly 26-week study period, patients were also given weekly therapeutic DPC doses on the scalp. Patch testing was done on the upper back using Finn chambers containing 0.01% DPC, and results were scored after 6 days according to International Contact Dermatitis Research Group standards. The mostly female patient cohort included alopecia areata with under or over 50% scalp involvement, alopecia totalis and alopecia universalis. Libraries were pooled for sequencing, and variation in per-sample TCR yields was attributed mainly to small differences in library volumes within the pool. In alopecia patients, the study followed how the peripheral blood TCR repertoire changed in vivo over primary and secondary sensitization to diphenylcyclopropenone (DPC), a hapten. Patient blood was sampled pre-sensitization (week 0) and at 2, 6 and about 24 weeks after DPC sensitization. Approximately 28 alopecia patients provided blood for TCR sequencing at one to four time points (pre-sensitization, 2, 6 and 24 weeks).

Libraries came from RACE. The run used a NextSeq 500. Library preparation attached unique molecular identifiers to individual cDNA molecules for quantitative, reproducible TCR counting. Both TCR alpha and TCR beta chains were sequenced from each blood RNA sample. The source study handled its data this way. A median of roughly 98,000 TCRs per sample was observed, with a range of about 23,224 to 690,600. V, J and CDR3 annotation of the TCR reads was performed with the Decombinator software suite. To make PS versus PT1 abundance plots, every sample was subsampled to the same number of TCRs (28,000). TCRs were defined as expanded if absent before sensitization and observed at least eight times at the 2-week time point. TCRdb took the public reads, trimmed them with fastp at Q25, ran MiXCR for clone calling and kept in-frame beta chains. When rows share a CDR3 protein, they turn into one entry using the most common DNA and genes. These V and J calls derive from TCRdb rather than the authors' analysis. This sample lists about 170,000 distinct CDR3 sequences; 25% to 35% were detected once. The ten biggest clones cover roughly 2% of the sample.

Taken with the paper, the label for time point translates to: patch test 3, about 24 weeks after DPC sensitization. The treatment or condition label, read with the paper, signifies: therapeutic diphenylcyclopropenone sensitization with weekly scalp DPC. At every patch-test visit, the blood draw took place before the patch test was put on. To be eligible, patients had to be aged 18 to 70, diagnosed with alopecia and judged suitable for DPC therapy, while pregnant patients were excluded. Total RNA was extracted from unfractionated whole blood collected in Tempus Blood RNA tubes. The paper's findings and limits, for the study overall: After repeated subsampling, changes were observed in the strength of the expansion versus patch-test correlation and in the threshold at which the correlation became significant. The number of TCRs above 1 in 1000 frequency did not change with DPC sensitization; there was no evidence of global repertoire structure alterations. Expanded TCRs formed significantly more large CDR3 similarity clusters than pre-sensitization or healthy control sets, consistent with antigen-driven responses. Because all patients had alopecia, a presumed autoimmune disease, the immune response of the patients might differ from that of healthy individuals. The number of PT1 expanded TCRs positively correlated with patch test score, significant at thresholds 8, 16 and 32 but not 4.

CDR3 length: 16 amino acids, cysteine to phenylalanine. Left in the record is the CDR3 DNA by itself, 48 bases read in frame from the first base. CDR1 and CDR2 (KGHSH, LQKENI) derive from the germline V gene. The trim is 3 bases for V and 5 bases for J, with a gap of 19 bases between the germline ends. The input for sequencing was whole blood, taken in connection with sensitization to the hapten diphenylcyclopropenone (DPC). Recombination linked TRBV18 to TRBJ2-5; perhaps TRBD2 is the D gene, with 6 bases matching. This clonotype originated in a woman younger than 35 with alopecia areata. Some clones in this sample may be carry-over from other donors' samples. The DNA reads as follows: TGTGCCAGCTCACCGTCTACTAGCCTAGTAGGTGAGACCCAGTACTTC. This encodes CASSPSTSLVGETQYF. Reference TRBV18 and TRBJ2-5 proteins supply the regions before and after the CDR3; the full variable domain is: NAGVMQNPRHLVRRRGQEARLRCSPMKGHSHVYWYRQLPEEGLKFMVYLQKENIIDESGMPKERFSAEFPKEGPSILRIQQVVRGDSAAYFCASSPSTSLVGETQYFGPGTRLLVL.